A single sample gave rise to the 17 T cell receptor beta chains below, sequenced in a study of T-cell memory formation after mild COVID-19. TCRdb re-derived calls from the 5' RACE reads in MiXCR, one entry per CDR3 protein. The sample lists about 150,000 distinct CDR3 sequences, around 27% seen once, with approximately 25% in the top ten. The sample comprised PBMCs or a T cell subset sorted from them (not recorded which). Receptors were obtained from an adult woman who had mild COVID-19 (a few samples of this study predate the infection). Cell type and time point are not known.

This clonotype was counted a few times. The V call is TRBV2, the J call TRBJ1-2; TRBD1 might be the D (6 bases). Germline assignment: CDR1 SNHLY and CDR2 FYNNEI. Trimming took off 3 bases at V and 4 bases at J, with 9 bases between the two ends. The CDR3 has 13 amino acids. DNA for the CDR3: TGTGCCAGCAGTGAGGACAGATCCTATGGCTACACCTTC. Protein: CASSEDRSYGYTF. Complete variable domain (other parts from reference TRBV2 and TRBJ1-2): EPEVTQTPSHQVTQMGQEVILRCVPISNHLYFYWYRQILGQKVEFLVSFYNNEISEKSEIFDDQFSVERPDGSNFTLKIRSTKLEDSAMYFCASSEDRSYGYTFGSGTRLTVV.

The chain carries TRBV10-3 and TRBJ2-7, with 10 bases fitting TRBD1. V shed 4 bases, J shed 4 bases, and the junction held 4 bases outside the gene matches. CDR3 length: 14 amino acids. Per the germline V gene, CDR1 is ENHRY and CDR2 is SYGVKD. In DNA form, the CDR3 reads TGTGCCATCAGTGGACAGGGGGCGGATTACGAGCAGTACTTC. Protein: CAISGQGADYEQYF.

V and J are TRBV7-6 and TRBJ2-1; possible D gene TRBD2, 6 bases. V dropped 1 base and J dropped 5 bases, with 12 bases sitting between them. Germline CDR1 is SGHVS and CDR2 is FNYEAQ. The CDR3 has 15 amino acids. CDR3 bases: TGTGCCAGCAGCTTAGTAGCGGAGGGCAACAATGAGCAGTTCTTC. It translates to CASSLVAEGNNEQFF.

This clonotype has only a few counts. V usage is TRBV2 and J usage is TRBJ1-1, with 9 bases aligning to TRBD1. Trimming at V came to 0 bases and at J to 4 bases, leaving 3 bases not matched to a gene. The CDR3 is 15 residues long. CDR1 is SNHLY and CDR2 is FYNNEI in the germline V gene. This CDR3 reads CASSEAGQGTTEAFF. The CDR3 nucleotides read TGTGCCAGCAGTGAAGCGGGACAGGGTACCACTGAAGCTTTCTTT.

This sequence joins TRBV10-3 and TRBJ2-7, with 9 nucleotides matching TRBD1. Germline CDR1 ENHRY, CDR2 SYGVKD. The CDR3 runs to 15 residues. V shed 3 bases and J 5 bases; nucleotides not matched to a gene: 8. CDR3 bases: TGTGCCATCAGTGAAGGCCGGGACAGGGCGCACGAGCAGTACTTC. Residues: CAISEGRDRAHEQYF.

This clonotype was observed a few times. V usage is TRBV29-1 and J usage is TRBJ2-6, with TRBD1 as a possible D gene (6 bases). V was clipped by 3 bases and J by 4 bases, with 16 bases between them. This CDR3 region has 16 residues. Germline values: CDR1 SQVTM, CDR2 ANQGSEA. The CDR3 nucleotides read TGCAGCGTTGAGGGGGCAGGGATGACGGGGGCCAACGTCCTGACTTTC. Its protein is CSVEGAGMTGANVLTF.

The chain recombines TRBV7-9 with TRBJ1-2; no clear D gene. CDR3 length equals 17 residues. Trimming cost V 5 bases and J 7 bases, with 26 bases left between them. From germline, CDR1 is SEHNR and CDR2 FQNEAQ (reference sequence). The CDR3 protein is CASSTPLRGILPGGYTF. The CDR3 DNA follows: TGTGCCAGCAGCACACCCCTTCGAGGGATACTGCCGGGTGGCTACACCTTC.

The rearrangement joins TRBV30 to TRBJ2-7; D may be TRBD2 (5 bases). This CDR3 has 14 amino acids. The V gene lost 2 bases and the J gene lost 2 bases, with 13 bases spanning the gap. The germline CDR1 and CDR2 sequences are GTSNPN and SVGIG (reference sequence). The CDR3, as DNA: TGTGCCTGGAGTTCTTGGACTCCGACCTACGAGCAGTACTTC. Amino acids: CAWSSWTPTYEQYF. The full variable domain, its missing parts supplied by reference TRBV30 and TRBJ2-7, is SQTIHQWPATLVQPVGSPLSLECTVEGTSNPNLYWYRQAAGRGLQLLFYSVGIGQISSEVPQNLSASRPQDRQFILSSKKLLLSDSGFYLCAWSSWTPTYEQYFGPGTRLTVT.

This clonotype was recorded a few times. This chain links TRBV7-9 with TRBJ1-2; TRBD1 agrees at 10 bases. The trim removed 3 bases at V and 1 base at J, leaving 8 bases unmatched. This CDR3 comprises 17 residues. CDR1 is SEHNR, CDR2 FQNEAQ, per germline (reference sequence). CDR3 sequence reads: CASSFLPGQGNNYGYTF. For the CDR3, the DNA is TGTGCCAGCAGCTTTCTCCCGGGACAGGGGAATAACTATGGCTACACCTTC.

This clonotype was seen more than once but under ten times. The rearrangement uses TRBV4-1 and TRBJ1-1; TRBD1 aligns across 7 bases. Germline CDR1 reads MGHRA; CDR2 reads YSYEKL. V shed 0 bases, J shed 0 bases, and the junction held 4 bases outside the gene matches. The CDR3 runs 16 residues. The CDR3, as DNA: TGCGCCAGCAGCCAAGAGGGGACAGCGGTGAACACTGAAGCTTTCTTT. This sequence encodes CASSQEGTAVNTEAFF.

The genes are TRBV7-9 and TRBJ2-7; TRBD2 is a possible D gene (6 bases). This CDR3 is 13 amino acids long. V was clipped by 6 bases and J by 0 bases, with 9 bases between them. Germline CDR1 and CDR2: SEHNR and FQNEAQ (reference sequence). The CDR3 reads CASSTGGSYEQYF. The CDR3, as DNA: TGTGCCAGCAGTACCGGGGGCTCCTACGAGCAGTACTTC.

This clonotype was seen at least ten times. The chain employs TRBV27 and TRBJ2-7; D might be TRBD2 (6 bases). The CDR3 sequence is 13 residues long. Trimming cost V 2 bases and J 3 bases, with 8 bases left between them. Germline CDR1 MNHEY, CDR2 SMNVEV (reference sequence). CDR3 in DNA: TGTGCCAGCAGTTTAAGTAGCGGCTACGAGCAGTACTTC. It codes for CASSLSSGYEQYF.

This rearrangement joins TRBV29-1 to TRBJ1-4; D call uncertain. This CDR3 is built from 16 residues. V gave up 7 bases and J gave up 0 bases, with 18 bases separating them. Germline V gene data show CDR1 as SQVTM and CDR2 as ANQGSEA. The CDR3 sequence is CSAPPLERATNEKLFF. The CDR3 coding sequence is TGCAGCGCACCACCTTTGGAGAGAGCAACTAATGAAAAACTGTTTTTT.

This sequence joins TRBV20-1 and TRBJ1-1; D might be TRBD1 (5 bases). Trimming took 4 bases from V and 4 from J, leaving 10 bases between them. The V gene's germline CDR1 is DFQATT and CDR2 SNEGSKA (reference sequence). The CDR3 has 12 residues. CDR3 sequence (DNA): TGCAGTGCTACAGGGAGGACCACTGAAGCTTTCTTT. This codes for CSATGRTTEAFF.

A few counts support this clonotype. CDR3: CASSQDIRQSDTQYF. As DNA, the CDR3 is TGCGCCAGCAGCCAAGATATTAGGCAGTCAGATACGCAGTATTTT. The gene calls are TRBV4-3 and TRBJ2-3, with unresolved D. The germline V gene has CDR1 LGHNA and CDR2 YSLEER. With 0 bases removed from V and 4 bases from J, the gap between germline ends came to 11 bases. The CDR3 has 15 amino acids.

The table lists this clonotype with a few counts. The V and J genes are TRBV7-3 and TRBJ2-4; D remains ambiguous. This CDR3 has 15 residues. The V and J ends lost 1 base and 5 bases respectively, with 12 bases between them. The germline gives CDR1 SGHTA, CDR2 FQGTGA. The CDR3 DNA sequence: TGTGCCAGCAGCTTAATGGGGTCCCACGAAAACATTCAGTACTTC. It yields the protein CASSLMGSHENIQYF.

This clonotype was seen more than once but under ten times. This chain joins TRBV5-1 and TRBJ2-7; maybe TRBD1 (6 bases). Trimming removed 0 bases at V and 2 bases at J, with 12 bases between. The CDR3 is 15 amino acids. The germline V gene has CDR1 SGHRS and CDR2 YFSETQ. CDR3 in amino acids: CASSLVGTTAYEQYF. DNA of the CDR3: TGCGCCAGCAGCTTGGTAGGGACAACCGCCTACGAGCAGTACTTC.